The entry below gives a single TCR beta chain sequence along with its context. The antigen it recognizes is unknown. No quality values exist for individual bases; no much larger clone is one base distant. The source of the sample is a study of blood T cell repertoires in COVID-19 (dated by TCRdb to about 2020). General notes on the study: Samples from collaborators originated in the United States, Italy and Spain and spanned both the acute and convalescent phases of COVID-19. The prospective study material was composed of cDNA or gDNA derived from T cells, B-cell-depleted T cells, or PBMCs. Subjects who had been exposed to COVID-19, were actively infected with it, or had recovered from it provided the deeply sampled blood TCRbeta repertoires that made up the dataset. The repertoires were released in a freely available public database intended as a resource for research on the immune response to SARS-CoV-2. Samples came from the ongoing ImmuneRACE study (first 160 participants) plus 1,254 subjects from 6 global collaborators. Nearly every sample came with metadata listing a de-identified subject ID, COVID-19 status, age in years and sex. Where HLA class I and class II types were available, the types were taken from metadata supplied by the sample provider, not from assay-based typing.

Summary of the overall study and its limitations: Clinical and demographic metadata were provided uncurated, with the amount varying by source and participant.

CDR1 SGHRS and CDR2 YFSETQ are derived from the germline V gene. Spanning cysteine to phenylalanine, the CDR3 consists of 16 amino acids. The sequence is cut down to CDR3 DNA, 48 bases in frame from base 1. Trimming takes 0 bases from V and 2 bases from J, and the germline ends sit 14 bases apart. Collaborating institutions collected whole blood in K2EDTA tubes following their own protocols. Collaborator samples were shipped for TCRbeta analysis as frozen whole blood, isolated PBMCs, or DNA extracted from either sample type. TCRbeta CDR3 regions were amplified from genomic DNA by means of the immunoSEQ Assay, a bias-controlled multiplex PCR. Under the source paper's analysis protocol: The number of nucleated cells in each sample was estimated from the amplification of reference gene primers within the assay. To quantify the absolute abundance of each unique TCRbeta CDR3 rearrangement, sequence reads were collapsed and filtered. For each sample, productive Simpson clonality was calculated as the square root of Simpson's diversity index across productive rearrangements. Not all clones reach the TCRdb copy of this immuneACCESS table, which keeps in-frame sequences only. Checked studies attribute under half of the gap to unresolved V genes and leave the rest unexplained. That table gives V, J and clone size, and the DNA gave D and trimming. This sample comprises more than 50,000 clones, 90% of them detected only once. The ten largest make up under 9% of the sample.

The V and J segments used are TRBV5-1 and TRBJ2-5; a tentative D match to TRBD2 spans 6 bases. The sequencing sample was made of peripheral blood. The TCR was taken from a middle-aged woman with active COVID-19. CDR3 region: CASSLVAGSQQETQYF. At the DNA level, the sequence is TGCGCCAGCAGCTTGGTGGCGGGGAGTCAACAAGAGACCCAGTACTTC.